Following are 27 T cell receptor beta chains from one sample sequenced in a study of blood T cells in healthy people across ages. Together with a sample-barcoded 5' primer, a J-beta primer mix was included in a second PCR lasting about 6 to 12 cycles. TCRdb re-called the 5' RACE reads with MiXCR, one entry per CDR3 protein. This table has more than 650,000 distinct CDR3 sequences, about a fifth appearing once. The sample comprised blood. The receptors originated from a man aged 70 or older in good health.

The J gene is TRBJ2-1, the V gene TRBV12-3 or TRBV12-4; D gene unclear. Trimming pared 4 bases from V and 5 bases from J, leaving 6 bases between. The CDR3 is 12 amino acids. CDR3 DNA sequence: TGTGCCAGCAGTTCGAAGGACAATGAGCAGTTCTTC. This gives the protein CASSSKDNEQFF.

This chain connects TRBV20-1 to TRBJ1-2; 7 bases are a match to TRBD1. The CDR3 covers 15 residues. Germline V gives CDR1 DFQATT, CDR2 SNEGSKA (reference sequence). The V and J ends lost 3 bases and 2 bases, in that order; junction bases with no gene match: 9. This CDR3 is CSASPQTGRNYGYTF. In DNA form, the CDR3 reads TGCAGTGCTAGTCCCCAGACAGGGAGGAACTATGGCTACACCTTC.

V and J are TRBV12-3 or TRBV12-4 and TRBJ2-3, with no clear D. The CDR3 spans 13 residues. V shed 6 bases and J shed 4 bases, with 11 bases lying between them. CDR3 nucleotides: TGTGCCAGCAGCGACGATGTCCCAGATACGCAGTATTTT. Amino acids: CASSDDVPDTQYF.

The V and J genes are TRBV12-3 or TRBV12-4 and TRBJ2-1; 10 bases fit TRBD2. The CDR3 has 16 residues. V shed 6 bases and J 4 bases; nucleotides not matched to a gene: 9. The DNA for the CDR3 is TGTGCCAGCAGCACACCTACTAGCGGGGTATACAATGAGCAGTTCTTC. Translating it yields CASSTPTSGVYNEQFF.

The rearrangement joins TRBV7-2 to TRBJ1-1; tentative D call: TRBD1 (6 bases). Germline V lookup: CDR1 SGHTA, CDR2 FQGNSA. V was cut by 11 bases and J by 1 base, with 14 bases left in between. The CDR3 runs to 13 residues. The CDR3 DNA reads TGTGCCGGGACTTCGGGGGCGAACACTGAAGCTTTCTTT. Translation gives CAGTSGANTEAFF.

Comment on this clonotype: One end of the junction does not line up with germline, which may come from a read error. The J gene is TRBJ2-3, the V gene TRBV7-6, with TRBD2 matching 10 bases. The CDR3 sequence is 15 residues long. The germline V gene encodes CDR1 SGHVS and CDR2 FNYEAQ. CDR3 DNA: TGTGCCGGCAGCTTTAGCGGGAGGCCCCCAGATACGCAGTATTTT. Protein: CAGSFSGRPPDTQYF.

This clonotype came up a few times. The chain couples TRBV12-3 or TRBV12-4 to TRBJ1-2; D unresolved. V lost 7 bases, J lost 8 bases, and 14 bases lay in between. The CDR3 spans 12 residues. The CDR3 sequence is CASTRTPGGYTF. The CDR3 nucleotides are TGTGCCAGCACCAGGACTCCGGGGGGCTACACCTTC.

The chain has TRBV6-5 and TRBJ1-5; the D gene is possibly TRBD1 (6 bases). This CDR3 comprises 15 residues. Germline-derived CDR1 and CDR2 are MNHEY and SVGAGI. V lost 6 bases and J 4 bases, leaving 16 bases between the germline ends. The DNA of the CDR3 is TGTGCCAGCAGGGATGCGGGGGGCTGGAATCAGCCCCAGCATTTT. Residues: CASRDAGGWNQPQHF.

The chain carries TRBV7-3 and TRBJ2-2; D is uncertain. The CDR3 contains 12 residues. CDR1 is SGHTA and CDR2 is FQGTGA in the germline V gene. Deletions cut 5 bases from V and 9 bases from J, with 10 bases between. CDR3 sequence (DNA): TGTGCCAGCAGCCCGAAAGGTCGGGAGCTGTTTTTT. It encodes CASSPKGRELFF.

The chain has TRBV20-1 and TRBJ2-3; weak D call: TRBD2 (6 bases). The length of the CDR3 is 14 residues. CDR1 and CDR2 from the germline V gene are DFQATT and SNEGSKA (reference sequence). With 0 bases removed from V and 3 bases from J, the gap between germline ends came to 10 bases. CDR3 nucleotide sequence: TGCAGTGCTAGAGAACCGGGGGTTACAGATACGCAGTATTTT. The encoded protein is CSAREPGVTDTQYF.

The J gene is TRBJ2-3, the V gene TRBV19, with D perhaps TRBD1 (5 bases). Per the germline V gene, CDR1 is LNHDA and CDR2 is SQIVND (reference sequence). This CDR3 is built from 14 residues. Trimming took off 7 bases at V and 1 base at J, with 12 bases between the two ends. The CDR3 DNA reads as TGTGCCAGTACGCCAGGGTCTCGCACAGATACGCAGTATTTT. Translating gives CASTPGSRTDTQYF.

The CDR3: CASSSRVGVSYNEQFF. DNA for the CDR3: TGCGCCAGCAGCTCTCGAGTCGGGGTCTCCTACAATGAGCAGTTCTTC. V and J are TRBV4-3 and TRBJ2-1, with a possible D match to TRBD2 (5 bases). The ends were cut back, 5 bases at V and 0 bases at J, with 14 bases in the middle. Germline V gives CDR1 LGHNA, CDR2 YSLEER. This CDR3 has 16 residues.

This chain links TRBV20-1 with TRBJ2-3, with D tentatively TRBD1 or TRBD2 (5 bases each). The CDR3 has 16 residues. V lost 6 bases and J lost 1, with 20 bases in between. Germline CDR1 is DFQATT and CDR2 is SNEGSKA (reference sequence). This chain's CDR3 is CSAAIEFGGGTDTQYF. Here the CDR3 DNA reads TGCAGTGCGGCCATCGAGTTTGGGGGTGGCACAGATACGCAGTATTTT.

The chain recombines TRBV7-2 with TRBJ2-7; D is uncertain. This CDR3 comprises 14 residues. Trimming removed 1 base at V and 3 bases at J, with 10 bases between. The germline gives CDR1 SGHTA, CDR2 FQGNSA. The CDR3 spells CASSLEPRLYEQYF. The CDR3 DNA sequence: TGTGCCAGCAGCTTAGAGCCTAGGCTCTACGAGCAGTACTTC.

This clonotype was recorded only once. This chain uses TRBV10-3 with TRBJ2-1, with a possible D match to TRBD2 (6 bases). The germline CDR1 and CDR2 sequences are ENHRY and SYGVKD. This CDR3 is 15 amino acids long. V was shortened by 4 bases and J by 0 bases, with 10 bases between the two germline ends. The CDR3 sequence: CAISVTGDSYNEQFF. The CDR3 nucleotides read TGTGCCATCAGTGTGACGGGGGACTCCTACAATGAGCAGTTCTTC.

This clonotype came up many times. The chain links TRBV20-1 to TRBJ2-1; D is undetermined. V was trimmed by 6 bases and J by 2 bases, leaving 8 bases between them. The CDR3 is 12 amino acids. Per germline, CDR1 DFQATT and CDR2 SNEGSKA (reference sequence). CDR3: CSASFPYNEQFF. CDR3 DNA sequence: TGCAGTGCAAGCTTCCCCTACAATGAGCAGTTCTTC.

This clonotype occurred once. At one boundary the junction diverges from the germline segment, which might be a read error. The CDR3 DNA is TGCGCCACCCAACCGGGACCTACCCAAGAGACCCAGTACTTT. It is translated as CATQPGPTQETQYF. The chain uses TRBV5-1 and TRBJ2-5; perhaps D is TRBD1 or TRBD2 (5 bases each). The CDR3 covers 14 residues. Germline V gene lookup returns CDR1 SGHRS and CDR2 YFSETQ.

This clonotype was found a few times. The V and J genes are TRBV20-1 and TRBJ1-5; D is ambiguous. Between the trimmed V and J ends, which lost 3 bases and 14 bases, there was a span of 20 bases. The CDR3 has 13 amino acids. Per the germline V gene, CDR1 is DFQATT and CDR2 is SNEGSKA (reference sequence). The CDR3 DNA is TGCAGTGCTAGGGCCTCACTTCGAGTTGGTGAGCATTTT. Translation: CSARASLRVGEHF.

The rearrangement links TRBV19 to TRBJ1-2; 7 nucleotides align to TRBD1. Germline V gene sequence: CDR1 LNHDA, CDR2 SQIVND (reference sequence). V gave up 7 bases and J gave up 6 bases; unmatched junction bases: 8. The CDR3 runs 13 residues. The CDR3: CASNVQGQHGYTF. The CDR3 bases are TGTGCCAGTAACGTTCAGGGACAGCATGGCTACACCTTC.

CDR3 protein: CASSENSANEKLFF. DNA of the CDR3: TGTGCCAGCAGTGAGAACTCGGCTAATGAAAAACTGTTTTTT. The gene calls are TRBV2 and TRBJ1-4; D is unresolved. Germline assignment: CDR1 SNHLY and CDR2 FYNNEI. This CDR3 contains 14 residues. V was shortened by 3 bases and J by 3 bases, with 8 bases between the two germline ends.

In this sample, this clonotype turned up a few times. The rearrangement links TRBV12-3 or TRBV12-4 to TRBJ2-2, with TRBD2 as a possible D gene (6 bases). Trimming pared 6 bases from V and 5 bases from J, leaving 19 bases between. This CDR3 is 16 amino acids long. The CDR3 sequence: CASSPTRTITTGELFF. CDR3 coding DNA: TGTGCCAGCAGCCCGACTAGGACAATAACTACCGGGGAGCTGTTTTTT.

V is TRBV9 and J is TRBJ1-3; D call uncertain. In germline, CDR1 is SGDLS, CDR2 YYNGEE. The CDR3 runs to 17 residues. V was cut by 3 bases and J by 0 bases, with 16 bases left in between. The CDR3 sequence is CASSAYLGRDSGNTIYF. The CDR3 DNA is TGTGCCAGCAGCGCCTACCTAGGACGGGACTCTGGAAACACCATATATTTT.

This clonotype was detected ten times or more. V is TRBV12-3 or TRBV12-4 and J is TRBJ2-3, with no clear D. V was cut by 5 bases and J by 1 base, with 16 bases left in between. There are 16 residues in the CDR3. The CDR3 loop reads CASSPIWGVGTDTQYF. The CDR3 DNA is TGTGCCAGCAGTCCCATCTGGGGTGTCGGCACAGATACGCAGTATTTT.

This clonotype was seen only once. The CDR3 sequence is CASLSSGNTGELFF. The CDR3, as DNA: TGTGCCTCCCTGTCTAGCGGGAACACCGGGGAGCTGTTTTTT. V is TRBV7-9 and J is TRBJ2-2, with TRBD2 identical over 7 bases. There are 14 residues in the CDR3. The J segment lost 1 base and the V segment lost 11 bases, leaving 7 bases of the junction unmatched. Germline V gene lookup returns CDR1 SEHNR and CDR2 FQNEAQ (reference sequence).

The table lists this clonotype with a few counts. The chain combines TRBV6-5 with TRBJ2-7; D might be TRBD2 (6 bases). The germline V gene has CDR1 MNHEY and CDR2 SVGAGI. Trimming left V 5 bases short and J 0 bases short, with 8 bases between. This CDR3 spans 13 amino acids. In DNA, the CDR3 is TGTGCCAGCAGTGGGGGGAACTCCTACGAGCAGTACTTC. This sequence encodes CASSGGNSYEQYF.

This clonotype turned up a few times. The chain combines TRBV12-3 or TRBV12-4 with TRBJ2-2; D is perhaps TRBD1 (6 bases). Trimming took off 6 bases at V and 4 bases at J, with 12 bases between the two ends. CDR3 length equals 14 residues. This chain's CDR3 is CASRFDRPTGELFF. CDR3 nucleotide sequence: TGTGCCAGCAGATTCGACAGGCCCACCGGGGAGCTGTTTTTT.

The chain joins TRBV6-5 to TRBJ1-2; no clear D. Trimming took 6 bases from V and 8 from J, leaving 13 bases between them. Germline V gene lookup returns CDR1 MNHEY and CDR2 SVGAGI. This CDR3 contains 12 residues. CDR3 sequence (DNA): TGTGCCAGCAGCGACGGTGGGGAGGGCTACACCTTC. It yields the protein CASSDGGEGYTF.